This passage covers 10 T cell receptor beta chains from one sample sequenced in a study of blood T cell repertoires in COVID-19. Some clones are missing from TCRdb's copy, which holds only in-frame ones; the method was immunoSEQ multiplex PCR. This table holds roughly 130,000 clones, roughly 75% found once. The sequencing input was peripheral blood. Receptors originate from a man in his sixties with active or convalescent COVID-19.

The chain couples TRBV28 to TRBJ1-4; 9 bases match TRBD1. This CDR3 has 15 amino acids. The V gene's germline CDR1 is MDHEN and CDR2 SYDVKM. With V trimmed by 5 bases and J by 8 bases, 9 bases remained unmatched. The CDR3 protein is CASSPHRGRYEKLFF. CDR3 bases: TGTGCCAGCAGTCCACACAGGGGGCGATACGAAAAACTGTTTTTT.

The gene calls are TRBV9 and TRBJ2-1, with D possibly TRBD2 on 5 matching bases. Germline-derived CDR1 and CDR2 are SGDLS and YYNGEE. The V end was cut by 4 bases, the J end by 7 bases, with 15 bases between. The CDR3 extends over 14 amino acids. The CDR3 coding sequence is TGTGCCAGCAGCAACTTGGCGGGTTCGAATGAGCAGTTCTTC. This translates into CASSNLAGSNEQFF.

The chain couples TRBV5-1 to TRBJ2-1; D uncertain. Per the germline V gene, CDR1 is SGHRS and CDR2 is YFSETQ. The CDR3 runs 12 residues. The V end was cut by 3 bases, the J end by 6 bases, with 7 bases between. CDR3 DNA: TGCGCCAGCAGCTCCACAACCAATGAGCAGTTCTTC. Its protein is CASSSTTNEQFF.

The genes are TRBV6-5 and TRBJ1-6; 10 nucleotides agree with TRBD1. From germline, CDR1 is MNHEY and CDR2 SVGAGI. The CDR3 is 14 amino acids. Germline trimming cut 6 bases from V and 7 bases from J; bases unmatched to any gene: 3. The CDR3: CASRRDRGNSPLHF. CDR3 sequence (DNA): TGTGCCAGCAGGAGGGACAGGGGAAATTCACCCCTCCACTTT.

The V and J genes are TRBV15 and TRBJ2-3, with TRBD1 matching 7 bases. CDR3 length: 15 amino acids. The germline V gene has CDR1 LNHNV and CDR2 YYDKDF (reference sequence). V was clipped by 3 bases and J by 2 bases; unmatched bases: 5. The CDR3 protein is CATSRRQGSTDTQYF. CDR3 nucleotides: TGTGCCACCAGCAGGAGACAGGGTTCCACAGATACGCAGTATTTT.

The chain has TRBV9 and TRBJ2-7; 7 bases align to TRBD2. The germline gives CDR1 SGDLS, CDR2 YYNGEE. V trimming: 3 bases; J trimming: 2 bases; junction bases outside the gene matches: 5. This CDR3 has 14 residues. DNA of the CDR3: TGTGCCAGCAGCGCCCGGGACTACACCTACGAGCAGTACTTC. Protein sequence: CASSARDYTYEQYF.

The count of this clone is one. V is TRBV7-9 and J is TRBJ2-3; 9 nucleotides line up with TRBD2. The length of the CDR3 is 15 residues. V was clipped by 5 bases and J by 4 bases; unmatched bases: 7. Per germline, CDR1 SEHNR and CDR2 FQNEAQ (reference sequence). The CDR3 sequence: CASSRSGRGADTQYF. DNA of the CDR3: TGTGCCAGCAGCCGTAGCGGGAGAGGCGCAGATACGCAGTATTTT.

This clone appeared once. The chain recombines TRBV5-1 with TRBJ2-1; 7 bases map to TRBD2. Germline loops: CDR1 SGHRS, CDR2 YFSETQ. Unmatched junction bases numbered 12, after V lost 8 bases and J lost 7 bases. The CDR3 extends over 14 amino acids. CDR3 sequence reads: CASLGGRGTNEQFF. The CDR3, as DNA: TGCGCCAGTTTGGGCGGGAGAGGAACGAATGAGCAGTTCTTC.

The gene calls are TRBV5-1 and TRBJ2-2; 7 nucleotides agree with TRBD2. The CDR3 runs 15 residues. Looked up from germline, CDR1 is SGHRS and CDR2 is YFSETQ. After removal of 3 bases from V and 4 bases from J, the junction contained 6 bases not matched to a gene. In DNA form, the CDR3 reads TGCGCCAGCAGCTCCTTGGGGGGGAGCACCGGGGAGCTGTTTTTT. Protein sequence: CASSSLGGSTGELFF.

V is TRBV5-1 and J is TRBJ2-7, with 10 bases identical to TRBD1. Per the germline V gene, CDR1 is SGHRS and CDR2 is YFSETQ. Germline trimming cut 0 bases from V and 0 bases from J; bases unmatched to any gene: 9. The CDR3 runs 18 residues. The CDR3 region is CASSLGYPRTGGSYEQYF. For the CDR3, the DNA is TGCGCCAGCAGCTTGGGATACCCCCGGACAGGGGGCTCCTACGAGCAGTACTTC.